A single sample gave rise to the 32 T cell receptor beta chains below, sequenced in a study of blood T cell repertoires in COVID-19. Clones were sequenced by immunoSEQ multiplex PCR, and TCRdb holds only the in-frame ones, with some missing. The table records 200,000 or so clones, 65% to 85% of them present only once. Source material: peripheral blood. Receptors originate from a man in his fifties or sixties with active or convalescent COVID-19.

The chain links TRBV15 to TRBJ2-5, with 13 bases that match TRBD2. Germline CDR1 and CDR2: LNHNV and YYDKDF (reference sequence). Germline trimming cut 3 bases from V and 2 bases from J; bases unmatched to any gene: 3. The CDR3 is made up of 16 amino acids. The CDR3 bases are TGTGCCACCAGCAGGACTAGCGGGAGGTCTCAAGAGACCCAGTACTTC. It yields the protein CATSRTSGRSQETQYF.

The chain carries TRBV4-1 and TRBJ1-1; D perhaps matches TRBD1 (5 bases). The V end lost 3 bases, the J end lost 3 bases, and 23 bases lay between the germline ends. Germline V CDR1 and CDR2: MGHRA, YSYEKL. CDR3 length: 18 amino acids. In DNA, the CDR3 is TGCGCCAGCAGCCACACAGCCGGGACTTATAAGGAGGACACTGAAGCTTTCTTT. Residues: CASSHTAGTYKEDTEAFF.

This clone was counted only a few times. The V and J genes are TRBV19 and TRBJ2-2; 11 bases agree with TRBD2. The CDR3 has 17 amino acids. CDR1 and CDR2 (germline): LNHDA, SQIVND (reference sequence). The trim removed 6 bases at V and 6 bases at J, leaving 12 bases unmatched. CDR3 sequence reads: CASSRLAGFLGAGELFF. CDR3 sequence (DNA): TGTGCCAGTAGCCGACTAGCGGGATTCCTAGGGGCCGGGGAGCTGTTTTTT.

This clone was detected only a few times. The V call is TRBV29-1, the J call TRBJ2-1; TRBD2 matches 8 bases. Losses at the gene ends were 6 bases for V and 4 bases for J; bases not matched to a gene: 5. The CDR3 consists of 13 residues. Germline-derived CDR1 and CDR2 are SQVTM and ANQGSEA. CDR3 sequence: CSVYSGIYNEQFF. The DNA of the CDR3 is TGCAGCGTATATAGCGGGATATACAATGAGCAGTTCTTC.

This clone was seen once. J is TRBJ2-3 and V is TRBV5-4, with 7 bases aligning to TRBD2. The V segment lost 6 bases and the J segment 3 bases; nucleotides outside the gene matches: 16. This CDR3 is built from 17 residues. CDR1 and CDR2 (germline): SGHNT, YYREEE (reference sequence). The CDR3 reads CASTNPGEGIITDTQYF. CDR3 nucleotides: TGTGCCAGCACCAACCCCGGGGAGGGGATAATTACAGATACGCAGTATTTT.

The gene calls are TRBV6-5 and TRBJ2-3; 14 bases are shared with TRBD2. This CDR3 is built from 15 residues. The J segment lost 5 bases and the V segment lost 7 bases, leaving 5 bases of the junction unmatched. CDR1 is MNHEY, CDR2 SVGAGI, per germline. CDR3 in amino acids: CASKTSGRAGDTQYF. For the CDR3, the DNA is TGTGCCAGCAAGACTAGCGGGAGGGCCGGAGATACGCAGTATTTT.

V gene TRBV29-1 combines with J gene TRBJ1-4, with a possible D match to TRBD1 (5 bases). CDR1 and CDR2 from the germline V gene are SQVTM and ANQGSEA. The CDR3 extends over 13 amino acids. Trimming took off 3 bases at V and 8 bases at J, with 13 bases between the two ends. The CDR3: CSVEVGRQEKLFF. In nucleotides, the CDR3 is TGCAGCGTTGAGGTCGGACGACAGGAAAAACTGTTTTTT.

This clone was recorded a few times. The rearrangement uses TRBV19 and TRBJ2-3; D possibly corresponds to TRBD1 (5 bases). Germline V gene lookup returns CDR1 LNHDA and CDR2 SQIVND (reference sequence). Deletions cut 0 bases from V and 5 bases from J, with 6 bases between. The CDR3 is 13 amino acids. The CDR3 sequence is CASSIEGQDTQYF. The CDR3, as DNA: TGTGCCAGTAGTATAGAGGGGCAAGATACGCAGTATTTT.

This clone was counted between two and nine times. This chain connects TRBV7-2 to TRBJ1-1; TRBD1 matches at 9 bases. The V and J ends lost 6 bases and 0 bases, in that order; junction bases with no gene match: 5. The CDR3 is 15 residues long. Germline CDR1 and CDR2: SGHTA and FQGNSA. Here the CDR3 DNA reads TGTGCCAGCAGTCCCGGGACAGGGATGAACACTGAAGCTTTCTTT. This sequence encodes CASSPGTGMNTEAFF.

The chain has TRBV28 and TRBJ2-1; TRBD2 matches 7 bases. V dropped 1 base and J dropped 4; count of bases not matched to a gene: 7. This CDR3 is 16 amino acids long. Germline CDR1 MDHEN, CDR2 SYDVKM. CDR3 nucleotide sequence: TGTGCCAGCAGTTTATTCGGCGGGAGATTGTACAATGAGCAGTTCTTC. Translation: CASSLFGGRLYNEQFF.

The chain combines TRBV18 with TRBJ2-1, with 11 bases that match TRBD2. The CDR3 consists of 17 residues. The V gene's germline CDR1 is KGHSH and CDR2 LQKENI. J was trimmed by 1 base and V by 2 bases; bases with no gene match: 4. CDR3 sequence: CASSPRPSGRSYNEQFF. CDR3 coding DNA: TGTGCCAGCTCACCAAGGCCTAGCGGGAGGTCCTACAATGAGCAGTTCTTC.

This clone showed up just a few times. The V and J genes are TRBV18 and TRBJ2-3, with D possibly TRBD1 on 6 matching bases. This CDR3 spans 14 amino acids. V lost 1 base and J lost 7, with 12 bases in between. Per the germline V gene, CDR1 is KGHSH and CDR2 is LQKENI. The CDR3 coding sequence is TGTGCCAGCTCACCACTCAGGACAGCCCATACGCAGTATTTT. Translation: CASSPLRTAHTQYF. Full variable domain (rest looked up from reference TRBV18 and TRBJ2-3): NAGVMQNPRHLVRRRGQEARLRCSPMKGHSHVYWYRQLPEEGLKFMVYLQKENIIDESGMPKERFSAEFPKEGPSILRIQQVVRGDSAAYFCASSPLRTAHTQYFGPGTRLTVL.

The rearrangement joins TRBV27 to TRBJ2-5; 9 bases fit TRBD2. V shed 7 bases and J 9 bases; nucleotides not matched to a gene: 15. Germline lookup yields CDR1 MNHEY and CDR2 SMNVEV (reference sequence). The CDR3 contains 15 residues. The CDR3 DNA is TGTGCCAGCACTCGGAGCGGGACTAGCTTATTTGCCCAGTACTTC. Residues: CASTRSGTSLFAQYF.

CDR3 protein: CASGGNQPQHF. The CDR3 DNA follows: TGTGCCAGTGGGGGGAATCAGCCCCAGCATTTT. The rearrangement links TRBV19 to TRBJ1-5; weak D call: TRBD1 (5 bases). Trimming pared 8 bases from V and 4 bases from J, leaving 6 bases between. CDR3 size: 11 residues. Germline V CDR1 and CDR2: LNHDA, SQIVND (reference sequence).

This clone was counted once. The V and J genes are TRBV27 and TRBJ2-3; weak D call: TRBD1 (6 bases). CDR3 length: 15 residues. Germline assignment: CDR1 MNHEY and CDR2 SMNVEV (reference sequence). V lost 11 bases and J lost 0, with 18 bases in between. The CDR3 is CAPAPGDSSTDTQYF. For the CDR3, the DNA is TGTGCCCCAGCTCCAGGGGATTCTAGCACAGATACGCAGTATTTT.

The chain joins TRBV3-1 (or the pseudogene TRBV3-2) to TRBJ1-3; D perhaps matches TRBD1 (5 bases). Germline V gene data show CDR1 as LGHDT and CDR2 as YNNKEL (reference sequence). The CDR3 sequence is 17 residues long. Trimming cost V 3 bases and J 0 bases, with 15 bases left between them. The CDR3 spells CASSHLPDSYSGNTIYF. The CDR3 nucleotides read TGTGCCAGCAGCCACCTACCTGACAGCTACTCTGGAAACACCATATATTTT.

This clone was seen a handful of times. CDR3 residues: CASSFGGGGYEQYF. The CDR3 nucleotides are TGTGCCAGCAGCTTTGGGGGAGGAGGCTACGAGCAGTACTTC. The chain has TRBV7-9 and TRBJ2-7, with D possibly matching TRBD2 (6 bases). Germline V lookup: CDR1 SEHNR, CDR2 FQNEAQ (reference sequence). The CDR3 runs to 14 residues. V lost 3 bases and J 3 bases, leaving 12 bases between the germline ends.

The chain has TRBV5-1 and TRBJ1-5; D is perhaps TRBD1 (6 bases). The CDR3 covers 15 residues. The V gene's germline CDR1 is SGHRS and CDR2 YFSETQ. V was pared by 0 bases and J by 7 bases, with 14 bases between. CDR3 loop: CASSLDPSGVQPQHF. CDR3 bases: TGCGCCAGCAGCTTGGATCCCTCAGGGGTGCAGCCCCAGCATTTT.

J is TRBJ1-2 and V is TRBV27, with 7 positions matching TRBD1. This CDR3 spans 16 amino acids. V was clipped by 4 bases and J by 1 base; unmatched bases: 9. The germline V gene has CDR1 MNHEY and CDR2 SMNVEV (reference sequence). CDR3 protein: CASSSRPGTVNYGYTF. The CDR3 DNA is TGTGCCAGCAGTTCACGTCCCGGGACAGTTAACTATGGCTACACCTTC.

This clone was seen more than once but under ten times. The chain couples TRBV27 to TRBJ2-7; a possible D gene is TRBD2 (6 bases). Per the germline V gene, CDR1 is MNHEY and CDR2 is SMNVEV (reference sequence). V was pared by 2 bases and J by 3 bases, with 8 bases between. The CDR3 extends over 13 amino acids. CDR3 amino acids: CASSLRESYEQYF. The CDR3 coding sequence is TGTGCCAGCAGTTTACGGGAGAGCTACGAGCAGTACTTC.

This chain uses TRBV5-1 with TRBJ2-7, with TRBD2 matching over 7 bases. This CDR3 contains 14 residues. CDR1 SGHRS and CDR2 YFSETQ come from the germline V gene. Trimming took 6 bases from V and 4 from J; bases not matched to a gene: 10. CDR3 in amino acids: CASTPTAGLYEQYF. The CDR3 DNA is TGCGCCAGCACCCCGACAGCGGGACTGTACGAGCAGTACTTC.

This sequence joins TRBV5-5 and TRBJ1-5; TRBD1 might be the D (5 bases). Trimming removed 0 bases from V and 6 bases from J, with 13 bases in between. This CDR3 contains 15 residues. Germline V gene sequence: CDR1 SGHKS, CDR2 YYEKEE (reference sequence). The CDR3: CASSLEGGAGQPQHF. The CDR3 region has the DNA TGTGCCAGCAGCTTGGAGGGCGGGGCAGGTCAGCCCCAGCATTTT.

The J gene is TRBJ2-2, the V gene TRBV4-3, with D possibly matching TRBD2 (6 bases). V lost 4 bases, J lost 6 bases, and 9 bases lay in between. CDR1 and CDR2 (germline): LGHNA, YSLEER. The CDR3 runs to 13 residues. The CDR3: CASSPTGAGELFF. CDR3 DNA: TGCGCCAGCAGCCCTACGGGGGCCGGGGAGCTGTTTTTT.

The chain employs TRBV5-1 and TRBJ2-2; no definite D call. V was clipped by 1 base and J by 6 bases, with 10 bases between them. CDR1 SGHRS and CDR2 YFSETQ come from the germline V gene. The CDR3 length is 14 residues. The CDR3 region has the DNA TGCGCCAGCAGCTTGCGTCAGGCATCCGGGGAGCTGTTTTTT. Protein sequence: CASSLRQASGELFF.

The gene calls are TRBV4-3 and TRBJ2-1; TRBD2 matches at 12 bases. The germline V gene encodes CDR1 LGHNA and CDR2 YSLEER. CDR3 length equals 16 residues. The J segment lost 12 bases and the V segment lost 0 bases, leaving 9 bases of the junction unmatched. CDR3 region: CASSQDRTSGRMGQFF. CDR3 DNA sequence: TGCGCCAGCAGCCAAGATCGAACTAGCGGGAGGATGGGGCAGTTCTTC.

The chain is built from TRBV5-8 and TRBJ2-1, with 7 bases fitting TRBD2. V shed 5 bases and J 7 bases; nucleotides not matched to a gene: 3. Germline V gene data show CDR1 as SGHTS and CDR2 as YDEGEE. The length of the CDR3 is 12 residues. The CDR3 loop reads CASREAGNEQFF. CDR3 DNA: TGTGCCAGCAGGGAAGCGGGGAATGAGCAGTTCTTC.

This chain connects TRBV6-2 or TRBV6-3 to TRBJ2-2; 13 nucleotides line up with TRBD2. This CDR3 contains 17 residues. The V segment lost 6 bases and the J segment 4 bases; nucleotides outside the gene matches: 8. Germline V gene lookup returns CDR1 MNHEY and CDR2 SVGEGT. In nucleotides, the CDR3 is TGTGCCAGCAGCGGCCTGACTAGCGGGAGGTTCACCGGGGAGCTGTTTTTT. This translates into CASSGLTSGRFTGELFF.

CDR3 protein: CASSTLGAMNTEAFF. The CDR3 DNA is TGTGCCAGCAGCACCCTGGGAGCTATGAACACTGAAGCTTTCTTT. V gene TRBV7-8 combines with J gene TRBJ1-1, with D unresolved. In germline, CDR1 is SGHVS, CDR2 FQNEAQ. V lost 5 bases, J lost 0 bases, and 13 bases lay in between. The length of the CDR3 is 15 residues.

The chain combines TRBV24-1 with TRBJ2-2; 7 nucleotides match TRBD1. The ends lost 6 bases at V and 6 bases at J; junction bases unmatched: 3. Germline lookup yields CDR1 KGHDR and CDR2 SFDVKD. This CDR3 has 13 residues. This CDR3 is CATSTGVAGELFF. The CDR3, as DNA: TGTGCCACCAGTACAGGGGTAGCCGGGGAGCTGTTTTTT.

This sequence joins TRBV11-1 and TRBJ2-7; no clear D gene. This CDR3 has 14 amino acids. Germline assignment: CDR1 SGHAT and CDR2 FQDESV (reference sequence). Trimming took 5 bases from V and 3 from J, leaving 14 bases between them. CDR3 in amino acids: CASSPDPEIYEQYF. The CDR3 nucleotides read TGTGCCAGCAGCCCAGACCCGGAGATCTACGAGCAGTACTTC.

This rearrangement joins TRBV5-1 to TRBJ2-7; TRBD1 matches at 8 bases. The CDR3 covers 14 residues. V dropped 4 bases and J dropped 2; count of bases not matched to a gene: 5. Germline CDR1 is SGHRS and CDR2 is YFSETQ. The CDR3 DNA follows: TGCGCCAGCAGCATACAGGGACAGGCCTACGAGCAGTACTTC. This translates into CASSIQGQAYEQYF.

The chain carries TRBV5-6 and TRBJ2-7; D is unclear. The CDR3 runs 15 residues. The germline gives CDR1 SGHDT, CDR2 YYEEEE. The germline V and J ends were trimmed by 5 bases and 0 bases, with 15 bases remaining between them. The CDR3 spells CASRPRHAVSYEQYF. CDR3 DNA sequence: TGTGCCAGCAGACCGCGGCACGCCGTCTCCTACGAGCAGTACTTC.